This passage covers 27 T cell receptor beta chains from one sample sequenced in a study of T cell changes during pregnancy in multiple sclerosis. Clones were read by immunoSEQ multiplex PCR, and TCRdb kept only the in-frame ones, dropping some. The data show 60,000 to 70,000 clones, 91% seen once. The specimen comprised peripheral blood, sampled after pregnancy. The receptors derive from a female donor in good health, enrolled as a control in a pregnancy study.

The genes are TRBV6-5 and TRBJ1-1; 7 bases are shared with TRBD1. Per germline, CDR1 MNHEY and CDR2 SVGAGI. The V and J ends lost 7 bases and 4 bases, in that order; junction bases with no gene match: 9. The CDR3 runs to 14 residues. This CDR3 is CASTNGAGGTEAFF. CDR3 coding DNA: TGTGCCAGCACCAACGGGGCAGGGGGCACTGAAGCTTTCTTT.

The rearrangement joins TRBV7-9 to TRBJ1-2; TRBD1 aligns across 10 bases. V dropped 5 bases and J dropped 5; count of bases not matched to a gene: 8. The CDR3 consists of 15 residues. Germline CDR1 and CDR2: SEHNR and FQNEAQ (reference sequence). This chain's CDR3 is CASSPWDRGGYGYTF. The CDR3 DNA reads as TGTGCCAGCAGCCCATGGGACAGGGGAGGTTATGGCTACACCTTC.

The V call is TRBV7-9, the J call TRBJ2-1; possible D gene TRBD2, 7 bases. The V end lost 3 bases, the J end lost 9 bases, and 27 bases lay between the germline ends. Germline V CDR1 and CDR2: SEHNR, FQNEAQ (reference sequence). This CDR3 contains 18 residues. The CDR3 nucleotides are TGTGCCAGCAGCTTTAACGGCGGGGGCCCCCTCTCGGGGCCTGAGCAGTTCTTC. Residues: CASSFNGGGPLSGPEQFF.

This clone was seen once. The chain has TRBV2 and TRBJ1-2; 8 nucleotides align to TRBD1. CDR1 and CDR2 (germline): SNHLY, FYNNEI. The CDR3 runs to 14 residues. After removal of 6 bases from V and 8 bases from J, the junction contained 11 bases not matched to a gene. The chain's CDR3 is CASSLSDRVRGYTF. DNA for the CDR3: TGTGCCAGCAGCCTCTCGGACAGGGTGAGAGGCTACACCTTC.

The CDR3 coding sequence is TGTGCCAGTAGTATTCAGGGGAGGGCTGGGGCCAACGTCCTGACTTTC. This codes for CASSIQGRAGANVLTF. The V and J genes are TRBV19 and TRBJ2-6; D is perhaps TRBD2 (7 bases). Germline loops: CDR1 LNHDA, CDR2 SQIVND (reference sequence). The CDR3 is 16 amino acids. The V and J ends lost 3 bases and 2 bases respectively, with 11 bases between them.

The chain couples TRBV7-9 to TRBJ1-5; D perhaps matches TRBD1 (6 bases). Deletions cut 5 bases from V and 5 bases from J, with 10 bases between. The length of the CDR3 is 13 residues. Per germline, CDR1 SEHNR and CDR2 FQNEAQ (reference sequence). CDR3 region: CASSRNRDQPQHF. CDR3 in DNA: TGTGCCAGCAGCCGTAACAGGGATCAGCCCCAGCATTTT.

The chain links TRBV4-2 to TRBJ2-5; D ambiguous. Trimming took off 1 base at V and 5 bases at J, with 8 bases between the two ends. The length of the CDR3 is 13 residues. Per germline, CDR1 LGHNA and CDR2 YNFKEQ. CDR3 region: CASSQVVSETQYF. The CDR3 DNA reads as TGTGCCAGCAGCCAAGTTGTTTCGGAGACCCAGTACTTC.

Comments on this clone: The sample contains more than one DNA sequence encoding this CDR3. The V and J genes are TRBV6-5 and TRBJ2-3, with TRBD1 as a possible D gene (6 bases). The V gene's germline CDR1 is MNHEY and CDR2 SVGAGI. With 2 bases removed from V and 3 bases from J, the gap between germline ends came to 15 bases. The CDR3 is 16 amino acids. The CDR3 sequence is CASSYEGHAVTDTQYF. DNA for the CDR3: TGTGCCAGCAGTTACGAGGGACATGCGGTTACAGATACGCAGTATTTT.

This CDR3 reads CASSLSQGGRRSYEQYF. In DNA form, the CDR3 reads TGTGCCAGCAGCTTGTCGCAAGGGGGCCGGCGCTCCTACGAGCAGTACTTC. The chain couples TRBV5-6 to TRBJ2-7; 7 positions match TRBD1. After removal of 1 base from V and 0 bases from J, the junction contained 10 bases not matched to a gene. The CDR3 sequence is 17 residues long. Germline V gene sequence: CDR1 SGHDT, CDR2 YYEEEE. The full variable domain, completed using reference TRBV5-6 and TRBJ2-7, is DAGVTQSPTHLIKTRGQQVTLRCSPKSGHDTVSWYQQALGQGPQFIFQYYEEEERQRGNFPDRFSGHQFPNYSSELNVNALLLGDSALYLCASSLSQGGRRSYEQYFGPGTRLTVT.

CDR3 sequence (DNA): TGTGCCAGCAGTGAAGCGCTTTGGGGAGGGAAAAACATTCAGTACTTC. This codes for CASSEALWGGKNIQYF. V is TRBV6-1 and J is TRBJ2-4; 7 nucleotides match TRBD2. With V trimmed by 0 bases and J by 4 bases, 6 bases remained unmatched. Germline loops: CDR1 MNHNS, CDR2 SASEGT. CDR3 length: 16 residues.

The rearrangement links TRBV5-1 to TRBJ2-2, with a weak D call TRBD1 (5 bases). CDR1 is SGHRS, CDR2 YFSETQ, per germline. CDR3 length: 14 amino acids. V shed 2 bases and J shed 3 bases, with 8 bases lying between them. The CDR3 here is CASSLSQDTGELFF. The DNA of the CDR3 is TGCGCCAGCAGCTTATCACAGGACACCGGGGAGCTGTTTTTT.

The J gene is TRBJ1-3, the V gene TRBV2, with a weak D call TRBD1 (5 bases). This CDR3 is built from 17 residues. The germline gives CDR1 SNHLY, CDR2 FYNNEI. With 1 base removed from V and 0 bases from J, the gap between germline ends came to 13 bases. CDR3 in amino acids: CASSEGRVGASGNTIYF. For the CDR3, the DNA is TGTGCCAGCAGTGAAGGAAGGGTTGGGGCCTCTGGAAACACCATATATTTT.

This clone was detected once. This sequence joins TRBV6-1 and TRBJ2-7; D not resolved. Deletions cut 1 base from V and 0 bases from J, with 10 bases between. The CDR3 totals 15 residues. Looked up from germline, CDR1 is MNHNS and CDR2 is SASEGT. The CDR3: CASSEGAGHSYEQYF. The DNA for the CDR3 is TGTGCCAGCAGTGAAGGGGCAGGTCACTCCTACGAGCAGTACTTC.

This clone came up once. The chain combines TRBV5-6 with TRBJ1-6; D is ambiguous. The CDR3 sequence is 17 residues long. Trimming stripped 0 bases from V and 0 bases from J, with 10 bases between. Looked up from germline, CDR1 is SGHDT and CDR2 is YYEEEE. The CDR3, as DNA: TGTGCCAGCAGCTTGGGGGCAGCCAGCTCCTATAATTCACCCCTCCACTTT. Protein: CASSLGAASSYNSPLHF.

This chain joins TRBV10-3 and TRBJ1-2; 8 bases fit TRBD1. The CDR3 has 13 residues. CDR1 and CDR2 (germline): ENHRY, SYGVKD. J lost 8 bases, V lost 2 bases, and 4 bases had no gene match. CDR3 nucleotide sequence: TGTGCCATCAGTGAGGGACAGGGTGGCGGCTACACCTTC. Its protein product is CAISEGQGGGYTF.

This clone was seen a single time. The genes are TRBV30 and TRBJ2-3, with D possibly being TRBD2 (6 bases). Trimming cost V 2 bases and J 1 base, with 10 bases left between them. The length of the CDR3 is 14 residues. Germline values: CDR1 GTSNPN, CDR2 SVGIG (reference sequence). The CDR3 reads CAWSTGGGTDTQYF. The CDR3, as DNA: TGTGCCTGGAGTACCGGAGGGGGCACAGATACGCAGTATTTT.

V gene TRBV5-1 combines with J gene TRBJ1-2; no firm D call. V dropped 4 bases and J dropped 3 bases, with 7 bases sitting between them. This CDR3 has 12 residues. Germline CDR1 reads SGHRS; CDR2 reads YFSETQ. CDR3 bases: TGCGCCAGCAGCGAGTATGACTATGGCTACACCTTC. Its translation: CASSEYDYGYTF. The full variable domain, in which reference TRBV5-1 and TRBJ1-2 provide the parts outside the CDR3, is KAGVTQTPRYLIKTRGQQVTLSCSPISGHRSVSWYQQTPGQGLQFLFEYFSETQRNKGNFPGRFSGRQFSNSRSEMNVSTLELGDSALYLCASSEYDYGYTFGSGTRLTVV.

This sequence joins TRBV6-5 and TRBJ1-2, with 10 bases matching TRBD1. J was trimmed by 5 bases and V by 0 bases; bases with no gene match: 0. Germline loops: CDR1 MNHEY, CDR2 SVGAGI. This CDR3 is built from 14 residues. CDR3 coding DNA: TGTGCCAGCAGTTACTCGGGACAGGGGTATGGCTACACCTTC. Translation: CASSYSGQGYGYTF.

The chain combines TRBV7-2 with TRBJ1-4; the D is unclear. The CDR3 spans 12 residues. V lost 4 bases, J lost 6 bases, and 6 bases lay in between. Germline assignment: CDR1 SGHTA and CDR2 FQGNSA. The CDR3 DNA is TGTGCCAGCAGCTCCCCAGATGAAAAACTGTTTTTT. Residues: CASSSPDEKLFF.

V is TRBV9 and J is TRBJ1-4; TRBD1 matches 10 bases. This CDR3 has 14 residues. The germline gives CDR1 SGDLS, CDR2 YYNGEE. Germline trimming cut 4 bases from V and 5 bases from J; bases unmatched to any gene: 2. Here the CDR3 reads CASSTGQGNEKLFF. The DNA of the CDR3 is TGTGCCAGCAGCACGGGACAGGGGAATGAAAAACTGTTTTTT.

A single count supports this clone. The rearrangement uses TRBV30 and TRBJ1-2; D gene ambiguous. Germline V CDR1 and CDR2: GTSNPN, SVGIG (reference sequence). Trimming removed 2 bases from V and 4 bases from J, with 11 bases in between. The CDR3 loop spans 13 amino acids. The CDR3 nucleotides are TGTGCCTGGAGTATGGGCCAAAGCTATGGCTACACCTTC. Translation gives CAWSMGQSYGYTF. The whole variable domain, remainder taken from reference TRBV30 and TRBJ1-2, is SQTIHQWPATLVQPVGSPLSLECTVEGTSNPNLYWYRQAAGRGLQLLFYSVGIGQISSEVPQNLSASRPQDRQFILSSKKLLLSDSGFYLCAWSMGQSYGYTFGSGTRLTVV.

The rearrangement uses TRBV2 and TRBJ2-7, with 7 bases matching TRBD1. Germline V gives CDR1 SNHLY, CDR2 FYNNEI. V lost 1 base to trimming and J lost 2 bases; unmatched junction nucleotides: 5. CDR3 length: 15 residues. CDR3 residues: CASSEEDRLAYEQYF. CDR3 coding DNA: TGTGCCAGCAGTGAAGAGGACAGGCTAGCCTACGAGCAGTACTTC.

The genes are TRBV7-9 and TRBJ1-2; 9 positions agree with TRBD1. This CDR3 has 14 amino acids. The trim removed 6 bases at V and 2 bases at J, leaving 4 bases unmatched. Germline V gene sequence: CDR1 SEHNR, CDR2 FQNEAQ (reference sequence). The CDR3 sequence: CASRNTGGNYGYTF. CDR3 DNA sequence: TGTGCCAGCAGAAATACAGGGGGCAACTATGGCTACACCTTC.

This chain joins TRBV29-1 and TRBJ1-2, with TRBD1 matching over 7 bases. This CDR3 has 15 residues. Trimming at V came to 0 bases and at J to 8 bases, leaving 12 bases not matched to a gene. The V gene's germline CDR1 is SQVTM and CDR2 ANQGSEA. The CDR3 region is CSVEDQTDRAQGYTF. For the CDR3, the DNA is TGCAGCGTTGAAGATCAAACTGACAGGGCTCAAGGCTACACCTTC.

The CDR3 coding sequence is TGCGCCAGCAGTGTCGGGACAGCCCGAAACACCATATATTTT. Residues: CASSVGTARNTIYF. V usage is TRBV5-1 and J usage is TRBJ1-3, with 7 bases identical to TRBD1. Losses at the gene ends were 5 bases for V and 5 bases for J; bases not matched to a gene: 7. This CDR3 contains 14 residues. CDR1 is SGHRS and CDR2 is YFSETQ in the germline V gene. Full variable domain (remainder filled in from reference TRBV5-1 and TRBJ1-3): KAGVTQTPRYLIKTRGQQVTLSCSPISGHRSVSWYQQTPGQGLQFLFEYFSETQRNKGNFPGRFSGRQFSNSRSEMNVSTLELGDSALYLCASSVGTARNTIYFGEGSWLTVV.

V is TRBV7-2 and J is TRBJ1-3, with D unresolved. V gave up 1 base and J gave up 5 bases, with 21 bases separating them. This CDR3 has 18 residues. CDR1 and CDR2 from the germline V gene are SGHTA and FQGNSA. CDR3 in amino acids: CASSLVHYEVGVRNTIYF. The CDR3 coding sequence is TGTGCCAGCAGCTTAGTTCATTATGAGGTGGGAGTTCGAAACACCATATATTTT.

V gene TRBV5-1 combines with J gene TRBJ1-5; a weak D match, TRBD1 (5 bases). Germline lookup yields CDR1 SGHRS and CDR2 YFSETQ. Trimming stripped 0 bases from V and 6 bases from J, with 13 bases between. The length of the CDR3 is 15 residues. In nucleotides, the CDR3 is TGCGCCAGCAGCTTGGACCCAGGGCAGGGTCAGCCCCAGCATTTT. Protein product: CASSLDPGQGQPQHF.